A single sample is the source of the 12 T cell receptor beta chains below, sequenced in a study of OX40 agonist ivuxolimab in advanced cancers. Assay used: immunoSEQ multiplex PCR; TCRdb lists only in-frame clones, some missing. Here the sample spans roughly 77,000 clones, about 92% being singletons. Sequencing used CD4+ or CD8+ T cells sorted from blood, obtained in a trial of the OX40 agonist ivuxolimab. These receptors were taken from an adult with an advanced solid tumor such as melanoma, head and neck, liver or kidney cancer.

CDR3 sequence reads: CASSVGIGLRGEKLFF. DNA for the CDR3: TGTGCCAGCAGCGTAGGCATAGGCCTCCGAGGTGAAAAACTGTTTTTT. This chain uses TRBV9 with TRBJ1-4; D not resolved. There are 16 residues in the CDR3. V was clipped by 0 bases and J by 7 bases, with 16 bases between them. CDR1 and CDR2 from the germline V gene are SGDLS and YYNGEE.

This clone was seen only a few times. The rearrangement links TRBV5-6 to TRBJ1-5; D is perhaps TRBD1 (6 bases). The CDR3 consists of 13 residues. Germline V gives CDR1 SGHDT, CDR2 YYEEEE. The ends were cut back, 0 bases at V and 7 bases at J, with 8 bases in the middle. The CDR3: CASSLAGDQPQHF. CDR3 bases: TGTGCCAGCAGCTTGGCAGGGGACCAGCCCCAGCATTTT.

The chain joins TRBV5-1 to TRBJ2-1, with 12 positions matching TRBD1. Germline V gives CDR1 SGHRS, CDR2 YFSETQ. This CDR3 spans 15 amino acids. J gave up 4 bases and V 5 bases, and 4 bases lay outside the gene matches. The CDR3 reads CASRRGQGAYNEQFF. The CDR3 nucleotides are TGCGCCAGCAGAAGGGGACAGGGGGCTTACAATGAGCAGTTCTTC.

The chain has TRBV27 and TRBJ1-5, with D possibly TRBD1 on 6 matching bases. Trimming removed 6 bases at V and 4 bases at J, with 19 bases between. The CDR3 contains 16 residues. Germline CDR1 reads MNHEY; CDR2 reads SMNVEV (reference sequence). DNA for the CDR3: TGTGCCAGCAGACCCCTAGACAGGACGGCGAATCAGCCCCAGCATTTT. Translating it yields CASRPLDRTANQPQHF.

V and J are TRBV11-3 and TRBJ2-4; D unresolved. The length of the CDR3 is 13 residues. Trimming cost V 4 bases and J 7 bases, with 11 bases left between them. The V gene's germline CDR1 is SGHNT and CDR2 YENEEA. The CDR3 is CASSWLVGNIQYF. The CDR3 region has the DNA TGTGCCAGCAGCTGGTTAGTTGGGAACATTCAGTACTTC.

The chain joins TRBV4-1 to TRBJ1-2; D unclear. Trimming took off 1 base at V and 4 bases at J, with 22 bases between the two ends. Germline CDR1 and CDR2: MGHRA and YSYEKL. The CDR3 is made up of 18 amino acids. The CDR3 reads CASSQGALTEGVAYGYTF. The CDR3 bases are TGCGCCAGCAGCCAAGGTGCGCTCACAGAGGGTGTAGCCTATGGCTACACCTTC.

The chain couples TRBV6-1 to TRBJ1-3, with no clear D. Germline V CDR1 and CDR2: MNHNS, SASEGT. The V end was cut by 3 bases, the J end by 2 bases, with 11 bases between. There are 15 residues in the CDR3. DNA for the CDR3: TGTGCCAGCAGTGACCCGACCGGGCCTGGAAACACCATATATTTT. Protein product: CASSDPTGPGNTIYF.

The chain is built from TRBV19 and TRBJ2-4; 8 nucleotides line up with TRBD2. The V and J ends lost 5 bases and 14 bases, in that order; junction bases with no gene match: 5. This CDR3 comprises 11 residues. Germline V lookup: CDR1 LNHDA, CDR2 SQIVND (reference sequence). This CDR3 reads CASSASGPKYF. CDR3 DNA: TGTGCCAGTAGTGCTAGCGGGCCTAAGTACTTC.

V usage is TRBV23-1 and J usage is TRBJ1-1, with D maybe TRBD1 (5 bases). TRBV23-1 is given ORF status, its function remaining uncertain. Trimming left V 3 bases short and J 1 base short, with 6 bases between. The CDR3 is made up of 13 amino acids. DNA for the CDR3: TGCGCCAGCAGTCACGGGGGGAACACTGAAGCTTTCTTT. Its translation: CASSHGGNTEAFF.

This rearrangement joins TRBV21-1 to TRBJ2-1; the table's D call TRBD2 went unverified against the DNA. TRBV21-1 counts as a pseudogene. The CDR3 contains 14 residues. The CDR3 loop is CASSTPSTYNEQFF. In DNA, the CDR3 is TGTGCCAGCAGCACCCCGAGCACCTACAATGAGCAGTTCTTC.

The chain employs TRBV6-5 and TRBJ1-1; unclear D gene. CDR1 and CDR2 (germline): MNHEY, SVGAGI. V was cut by 2 bases and J by 3 bases, with 1 base left in between. The CDR3 has 11 amino acids. The CDR3 region has the DNA TGTGCCAGCAGTTACGACACTGAAGCTTTCTTT. It yields the protein CASSYDTEAFF.

CDR3 nucleotide sequence: TGTGCCAGCAGCTTAGTGGCTAGCGGGAGGGCCCTTCGCAATGAGCAGTTCTTC. Its translation: CASSLVASGRALRNEQFF. This chain uses TRBV7-2 with TRBJ2-1; 12 nucleotides agree with TRBD2. Trimming at V came to 1 base and at J to 6 bases, leaving 10 bases not matched to a gene. This CDR3 spans 18 amino acids. CDR1 is SGHTA, CDR2 FQGNSA, per germline.